One and the same sample provided the 28 T cell receptor beta chains below, sequenced in a study of CD8 T cells in ankylosing spondylitis. Each CDR3 protein gets one entry after TCRdb re-called the 5' RACE reads with MiXCR. The sample shows about 130,000 distinct CDR3 sequences, just under 7.5% of them seen only once. The specimen sequenced was blood, either unsorted or a sorted T cell fraction (not recorded which). Every receptor here comes from a female donor with ankylosing spondylitis or in good health (not recorded which).

This clonotype has ten or more counts. The J gene is TRBJ2-3, the V gene TRBV6-4, with 16 bases fitting TRBD2. The CDR3 consists of 19 residues. The V gene end was trimmed by 6 bases and the J gene end by 5 bases; junction bases not matched to a gene: 14. Germline V gene sequence: CDR1 MRHNA, CDR2 SNTAGT. CDR3: CASRPIPGLAGGPGDTQYF. Written as DNA, the CDR3 is TGTGCCAGCAGACCGATACCGGGACTAGCGGGGGGGCCGGGAGATACGCAGTATTTT.

This rearrangement joins TRBV19 to TRBJ2-2; D gene unclear. Trimming took off 0 bases at V and 2 bases at J, with 7 bases between the two ends. Germline V gives CDR1 LNHDA, CDR2 SQIVND (reference sequence). The CDR3 consists of 15 residues. The CDR3 DNA reads TGTGCCAGTAGTATAGATTTATCCAACACCGGGGAGCTGTTTTTT. Translating gives CASSIDLSNTGELFF.

This clonotype was seen a few times. V is TRBV11-2 and J is TRBJ2-7; 7 nucleotides agree with TRBD1. Germline V lookup: CDR1 SGHAT, CDR2 FQNNGV. With V trimmed by 4 bases and J by 6 bases, 9 bases remained unmatched. This CDR3 is 14 amino acids long. The chain's CDR3 is CASSSGQSTSEQYF. CDR3 nucleotide sequence: TGTGCCAGCAGCTCGGGACAGTCCACAAGCGAGCAGTACTTC. Supplemented by reference TRBV11-2 and TRBJ2-7, the full variable domain reads EAGVAQSPRYKIIEKRQSVAFWCNPISGHATLYWYQQILGQGPKLLIQFQNNGVVDDSQLPKDRFSAERLKGVDSTLKIQPAKLEDSAVYLCASSSGQSTSEQYFGPGTRLTVT.

This clonotype was seen many times. The rearrangement joins TRBV7-2 to TRBJ2-2; D unclear. Looked up from germline, CDR1 is SGHTA and CDR2 is FQGNSA. Trimming removed 2 bases at V and 6 bases at J, with 13 bases between. CDR3 length equals 15 residues. The chain's CDR3 is CASSLRPGMAGELFF. DNA for the CDR3: TGTGCCAGCAGCTTACGGCCGGGTATGGCCGGGGAGCTGTTTTTT.

This clonotype was detected many times. The V gene is TRBV6-5, the J gene TRBJ2-7; D may be TRBD2 (5 bases). Per the germline V gene, CDR1 is MNHEY and CDR2 is SVGAGI. CDR3 length equals 15 residues. With 0 bases removed from V and 1 base from J, the gap between germline ends came to 10 bases. The CDR3 sequence: CASSYSYRTSYEQYF. CDR3 DNA: TGTGCCAGCAGTTACTCGTATCGGACTTCCTACGAGCAGTACTTC.

This clonotype was counted ten times or more. The chain has TRBV2 and TRBJ1-5; D call uncertain. This CDR3 is 13 amino acids long. Germline loops: CDR1 SNHLY, CDR2 FYNNEI. The ends were cut back, 2 bases at V and 1 base at J, with 3 bases in the middle. The CDR3 sequence: CASSEWSNQPQHF. The CDR3 DNA follows: TGTGCCAGCAGTGAATGGAGCAATCAGCCCCAGCATTTT.

The sample holds many counts of this clonotype. This chain connects TRBV3-1 to TRBJ1-5; possible D gene TRBD1, 6 bases. Looked up from germline, CDR1 is LGHDT and CDR2 is YNNKEL (reference sequence). This CDR3 region has 15 residues. V was clipped by 3 bases and J by 2 bases, with 11 bases between them. As DNA, the CDR3 is TGTGCCAGCAGCCAGATACAGGGAGGCAATCAGCCCCAGCATTTT. Protein sequence: CASSQIQGGNQPQHF.

This clonotype was recorded at least ten times. The J gene is TRBJ2-7, the V gene TRBV3-1, with D uncertain. Germline V gives CDR1 LGHDT, CDR2 YNNKEL (reference sequence). There are 12 residues in the CDR3. V was clipped by 4 bases and J by 6 bases, with 10 bases between them. This CDR3 reads CASSLDSAEQYF. The DNA for the CDR3 is TGTGCCAGCAGCCTCGACTCGGCCGAGCAGTACTTC.

This clonotype was picked up many times. The rearrangement joins TRBV15 to TRBJ1-6, with a tentative D call TRBD1 (5 bases). The CDR3 loop spans 15 amino acids. Trimming took 0 bases from V and 6 from J, leaving 9 bases between them. CDR1 is LNHNV, CDR2 YYDKDF, per germline (reference sequence). In DNA form, the CDR3 reads TGTGCCACCAGCAGAGATCTGGGGGTTAATTCACCCCTCCACTTT. This sequence encodes CATSRDLGVNSPLHF.

This clonotype was observed many times. The CDR3 DNA sequence: TGCAGTGCTAGAAAGCAGCTTTCCACAGATACGCAGTATTTT. This codes for CSARKQLSTDTQYF. J is TRBJ2-3 and V is TRBV20-1; D is undetermined. V shed 2 bases and J shed 2 bases, with 11 bases lying between them. Germline CDR1 is DFQATT and CDR2 is SNEGSKA (reference sequence). The CDR3 spans 14 residues.

This clonotype was found a few times. J is TRBJ2-1 and V is TRBV7-2; 9 bases map to TRBD2. The V segment lost 7 bases and the J segment 0 bases; nucleotides outside the gene matches: 10. Germline loops: CDR1 SGHTA, CDR2 FQGNSA. This CDR3 is built from 17 residues. The CDR3 nucleotides read TGTGCCAGCACAAAGGAGGCGGGGGGGTCCTCCTACAATGAGCAGTTCTTC. The encoded protein is CASTKEAGGSSYNEQFF.

At least ten counts were recorded for this clonotype. This chain uses TRBV12-3 or TRBV12-4 with TRBJ1-2, with TRBD1 identical over 7 bases. Trimming cost V 6 bases and J 7 bases; bases outside gene matches: 14. CDR3 size: 15 residues. CDR3 bases: TGTGCCAGCAGCAAGACAGGGCTCTTCCCACCTGGCTACACCTTC. Its translation: CASSKTGLFPPGYTF.

This clonotype has a handful of counts. The chain uses TRBV7-3 and TRBJ1-1; no definite D call. This CDR3 is 13 amino acids long. V was clipped by 5 bases and J by 1 base, with 8 bases between them. Per germline, CDR1 SGHTA and CDR2 FQGTGA. The CDR3 coding sequence is TGTGCCAGCAGCGGGGAGACGAACACTGAAGCTTTCTTT. It encodes CASSGETNTEAFF.

In its sample, this clonotype was seen many times. The CDR3 loop is CASSPLEAVNLNLFF. CDR3 in DNA: TGTGCCAGCAGCCCCTTGGAGGCCGTGAATTTGAATCTGTTTTTT. The chain joins TRBV6-1 to TRBJ1-4; D gene ambiguous. Per the germline V gene, CDR1 is MNHNS and CDR2 is SASEGT. This CDR3 region has 15 residues. Trimming shortened V by 6 bases and J by 14 bases, and 25 bases separated the two germline ends.

This clonotype appeared many times. V and J are TRBV6-2 or TRBV6-3 and TRBJ2-1, with a possible D match to TRBD2 (6 bases). Germline CDR1 is MNHEY and CDR2 is SVGEGT. V lost 4 bases, J lost 1 base, and 11 bases lay in between. This CDR3 comprises 15 residues. CDR3 protein: CASSLAGLSYNEQFF. The CDR3 DNA is TGTGCCAGCAGTTTGGCGGGGCTTTCCTACAATGAGCAGTTCTTC.

This clonotype was observed at least ten times. V and J are TRBV6-2 or TRBV6-3 and TRBJ2-7; no reliable D call. The ends were cut back, 0 bases at V and 2 bases at J, with 5 bases in the middle. The CDR3 length is 13 residues. The V gene's germline CDR1 is MNHEY and CDR2 SVGEGT. The CDR3 here is CASSYSTAYEQYF. The CDR3 DNA sequence: TGTGCCAGCAGTTACTCTACCGCCTACGAGCAGTACTTC.

There are many counts of this clonotype. The V and J genes are TRBV7-2 and TRBJ1-1; 7 nucleotides match TRBD1. This CDR3 spans 14 amino acids. V shed 5 bases and J 0 bases; nucleotides not matched to a gene: 3. The germline V gene encodes CDR1 SGHTA and CDR2 FQGNSA. In DNA, the CDR3 is TGTGCCAGCAGCCAGGGACAGTTGAACACTGAAGCTTTCTTT. Protein sequence: CASSQGQLNTEAFF.

This clonotype was found many times. The V gene is TRBV4-2, the J gene TRBJ2-3; D is uncertain. This CDR3 region has 14 residues. From germline, CDR1 is LGHNA and CDR2 YNFKEQ. Trimming left V 0 bases short and J 6 bases short, with 10 bases between. CDR3 sequence: CASSQDLGPDTQYF. CDR3 in DNA: TGTGCCAGCAGCCAAGATTTGGGCCCGGATACGCAGTATTTT.

This clonotype has ten or more counts. The chain uses TRBV5-1 and TRBJ2-2; 10 positions match TRBD2. Trimming at V came to 2 bases and at J to 0 bases, leaving 1 base not matched to a gene. Per germline, CDR1 SGHRS and CDR2 YFSETQ. There are 16 residues in the CDR3. CDR3 protein: CASSLLAGSNTGELFF. As DNA, the CDR3 is TGCGCCAGCAGCTTACTAGCGGGGTCGAACACCGGGGAGCTGTTTTTT.

This clonotype has ten or more counts. The V call is TRBV12-3 or TRBV12-4, the J call TRBJ1-3, with unresolved D. Deletions cut 7 bases from V and 2 bases from J, with 3 bases between. CDR3 length: 11 residues. CDR3 in DNA: TGTGCCAGCACAACTGGAAACACCATATATTTT. This sequence encodes CASTTGNTIYF.

This clonotype was picked up a small number of times. The chain employs TRBV6-1 and TRBJ2-1, with 12 positions matching TRBD2. This CDR3 comprises 15 residues. CDR1 MNHNS and CDR2 SASEGT come from the germline V gene. Germline trimming cut 3 bases from V and 3 bases from J; bases unmatched to any gene: 0. The chain's CDR3 is CASSETSGGYNEQFF. CDR3 sequence (DNA): TGTGCCAGCAGTGAGACTAGCGGGGGCTACAATGAGCAGTTCTTC.

This clonotype was picked up many times. The CDR3 region has the DNA TGTGCCAGCAGAGAACGGGAAATGCGAGGAAAACTGTTTTTT. Residues: CASREREMRGKLFF. The chain combines TRBV12-3 or TRBV12-4 with TRBJ1-4, with D uncertain. V lost 6 bases and J lost 10, with 18 bases in between. The CDR3 runs to 14 residues.

This clonotype has just a few counts. The junction and the germline gene differ at one end; a read error may be behind it. The rearrangement links TRBV12-3 or TRBV12-4 to TRBJ2-3, with TRBD1 as a possible D gene (6 bases). The CDR3 contains 19 residues. CDR3 sequence reads: CTSSFISWTVPTSGRTQYF. In nucleotides, the CDR3 is TGTACCAGCAGTTTTATATCCTGGACAGTCCCGACGTCGGGTCGTACGCAGTATTTT.

This clonotype came up many times. This chain connects TRBV12-3 or TRBV12-4 to TRBJ1-2; D is perhaps TRBD1 (5 bases). The CDR3 loop spans 14 amino acids. The germline V and J ends were trimmed by 2 bases and 5 bases, with 12 bases remaining between them. The CDR3 loop is CASSLPGVWYGYTF. CDR3 DNA: TGTGCCAGCAGTTTACCGGGGGTCTGGTATGGCTACACCTTC.

In its sample, this clonotype was seen many times. The chain joins TRBV5-8 to TRBJ1-5, with D possibly matching TRBD1 (6 bases). Trimming took 0 bases from V and 2 from J, leaving 12 bases between them. This CDR3 is 16 amino acids long. CDR1 SGHTS and CDR2 YDEGEE come from the germline V gene. This CDR3 is CASSLERGAGNQPQHF. CDR3 sequence (DNA): TGTGCCAGCAGCTTGGAGCGGGGGGCAGGCAATCAGCCCCAGCATTTT. The entire variable domain, with the rest obtained from reference TRBV5-8 and TRBJ1-5, is as follows: EAGVTQSPTHLIKTRGQQATLRCSPISGHTSVYWYQQALGLGLQFLLWYDEGEERNRGNFPPRFSGRQFPNYSSELNVNALELEDSALYLCASSLERGAGNQPQHFGDGTRLSIL.

This clonotype was observed at least ten times. The CDR3 loop reads CAITESGRSSYNEQFF. In DNA form, the CDR3 reads TGTGCCATCACCGAAAGCGGGCGAAGCTCCTACAATGAGCAGTTCTTC. This chain joins TRBV10-3 and TRBJ2-1; weak D call: TRBD2 (6 bases). The CDR3 loop spans 16 amino acids. Germline assignment: CDR1 ENHRY and CDR2 SYGVKD. The V end lost 7 bases, the J end lost 0 bases, and 16 bases lay between the germline ends.

Ten or more counts support this clonotype. The J gene is TRBJ2-7, the V gene TRBV4-1; perhaps TRBD2 as D (6 bases). The V and J ends lost 1 base and 0 bases respectively, with 10 bases between them. The CDR3 is 15 amino acids. The V gene's germline CDR1 is MGHRA and CDR2 YSYEKL. CDR3 sequence reads: CASSQAHGGSYEQYF. In DNA form, the CDR3 reads TGCGCCAGCAGCCAAGCCCACGGGGGCTCCTACGAGCAGTACTTC.

This clonotype has a count of ten or more. The genes are TRBV12-3 or TRBV12-4 and TRBJ1-1; D remains ambiguous. The CDR3 contains 17 residues. V was clipped by 2 bases and J by 1 base, with 17 bases between them. CDR3 coding DNA: TGTGCCAGCAGTTTACGCCCCGAGGGAAACGCGAACACTGAAGCTTTCTTT. This codes for CASSLRPEGNANTEAFF.